Listed here are 6 T cell receptor beta chains from one sample, sequenced in a study of radiotherapy plus CTLA-4 blockade in lung cancer. Data came from immunoSEQ multiplex PCR; TCRdb stores just in-frame clones and leaves some out. The sample consists of roughly 58,000 clones, just under 85% of them appearing once. Here the sequenced sample was peripheral blood, taken from a patient treated with radiotherapy plus ipilimumab. All receptors come from a human donor with non-small cell lung cancer whose response to radiotherapy plus ipilimumab could not be evaluated.

This chain uses TRBV5-6 with TRBJ2-7; 11 bases align to TRBD1. Germline CDR1 reads SGHDT; CDR2 reads YYEEEE. CDR3 length: 15 residues. V was pared by 2 bases and J by 9 bases, with 10 bases of the junction left unmatched. The CDR3 reads CASSFRTGGMERQYF. CDR3 DNA: TGTGCCAGCAGCTTTAGGACAGGGGGCATGGAACGGCAGTACTTC.

This clone was detected only once. This sequence joins TRBV6-1 and TRBJ1-1; tentatively, D is TRBD1 (5 bases). CDR3 length equals 13 residues. Trimming shortened V by 2 bases and J by 3 bases, and 7 bases separated the two germline ends. Germline loops: CDR1 MNHNS, CDR2 SASEGT. The CDR3 loop is CASSEPRDTEAFF. CDR3 coding DNA: TGTGCCAGCAGTGAACCCAGGGACACTGAAGCTTTCTTT.

This chain uses TRBV5-8 with TRBJ1-5; 12 bases map to TRBD1. With 4 bases clipped from V and 3 bases from J, the junction kept 5 bases outside the gene matches. Germline assignment: CDR1 SGHTS and CDR2 YDEGEE. This CDR3 is built from 16 residues. The CDR3 sequence is CASSTRDRGPNQPQHF. CDR3 DNA sequence: TGTGCCAGCAGCACACGGGACAGGGGGCCCAATCAGCCCCAGCATTTT.

The chain employs TRBV7-9 and TRBJ2-5; D is uncertain. Germline V gene data show CDR1 as SEHNR and CDR2 as FQNEAQ (reference sequence). This CDR3 comprises 13 residues. Trimming stripped 0 bases from V and 2 bases from J, with 4 bases between. The chain's CDR3 is CASSLARQETQYF. The CDR3 coding sequence is TGTGCCAGCAGCTTAGCCAGGCAAGAGACCCAGTACTTC.

This clone was detected only a few times. V and J are TRBV6-6 and TRBJ2-7; D perhaps matches TRBD1 (6 bases). The CDR3 runs 13 residues. Trimming cost V 6 bases and J 1 base, with 10 bases left between them. From germline, CDR1 is MNHNY and CDR2 SVGAGI (reference sequence). The chain's CDR3 is CASSDGQSYEQYF. CDR3 coding DNA: TGTGCCAGCAGCGATGGACAGTCCTACGAGCAGTACTTC.

The chain employs TRBV28 and TRBJ1-1; no clear D. V was pared by 4 bases and J by 1 base, with 16 bases between. The germline V gene has CDR1 MDHEN and CDR2 SYDVKM. This CDR3 contains 16 residues. CDR3: CASSSRRRLANTEAFF. In DNA, the CDR3 is TGTGCCAGCAGTTCCAGACGCAGACTTGCGAACACTGAAGCTTTCTTT.